The clone carrying this T cell receptor beta chain was seen only a few times. Its matching antigen is unknown. Molecules of cDNA were individually given unique molecular identifiers that were attached to them. TCRdb reprocessed the 5' RACE reads with MiXCR, giving one entry per CDR3 protein. The data hold about 61,000 distinct CDR3 sequences, with approximately 10% observed a single time. This sample is drawn from a study of early T cells in non-severe SARS-CoV-2 infection. Study background: Sequencing of unsorted whole blood was done on bulk RNA, leaving chains unpaired.

The study, taken as a whole, reports: The VDJdb matching leaned toward anti-spike CD8 responses and overlooked private and CD4 specificities.

The germline V and J ends were trimmed by 4 bases and 1 base, with 5 bases remaining between them. This CDR3 is 12 amino acids long. The germline V gene encodes CDR1 ENHRY and CDR2 SYGVKD. The sequenced material came from whole blood. The sequence came from an adult who was a healthcare worker with PCR-confirmed SARS-CoV-2 infection or an uninfected control (not recorded which). The rearrangement uses TRBV10-3 and TRBJ2-7; unclear D gene. The CDR3 nucleotides read TGTGCCATCAGTGGTCAGTCCTACGAGCAGTACTTC. Amino acid sequence: CAISGQSYEQYF.